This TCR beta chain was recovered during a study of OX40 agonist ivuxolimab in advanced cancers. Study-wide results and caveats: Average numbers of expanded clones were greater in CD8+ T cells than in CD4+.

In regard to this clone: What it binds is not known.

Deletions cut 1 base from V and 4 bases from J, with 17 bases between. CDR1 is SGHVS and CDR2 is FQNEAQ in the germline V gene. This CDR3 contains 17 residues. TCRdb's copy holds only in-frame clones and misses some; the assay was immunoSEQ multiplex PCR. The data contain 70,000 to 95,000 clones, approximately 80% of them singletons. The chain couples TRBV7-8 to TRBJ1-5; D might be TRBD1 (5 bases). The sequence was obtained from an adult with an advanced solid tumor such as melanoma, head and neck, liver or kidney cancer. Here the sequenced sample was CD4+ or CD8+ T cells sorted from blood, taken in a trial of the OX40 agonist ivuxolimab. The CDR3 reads CASSLGVGGALNQPQHF. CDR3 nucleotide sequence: TGTGCCAGCAGCTTAGGGGTTGGTGGGGCCCTAAATCAGCCCCAGCATTTT.